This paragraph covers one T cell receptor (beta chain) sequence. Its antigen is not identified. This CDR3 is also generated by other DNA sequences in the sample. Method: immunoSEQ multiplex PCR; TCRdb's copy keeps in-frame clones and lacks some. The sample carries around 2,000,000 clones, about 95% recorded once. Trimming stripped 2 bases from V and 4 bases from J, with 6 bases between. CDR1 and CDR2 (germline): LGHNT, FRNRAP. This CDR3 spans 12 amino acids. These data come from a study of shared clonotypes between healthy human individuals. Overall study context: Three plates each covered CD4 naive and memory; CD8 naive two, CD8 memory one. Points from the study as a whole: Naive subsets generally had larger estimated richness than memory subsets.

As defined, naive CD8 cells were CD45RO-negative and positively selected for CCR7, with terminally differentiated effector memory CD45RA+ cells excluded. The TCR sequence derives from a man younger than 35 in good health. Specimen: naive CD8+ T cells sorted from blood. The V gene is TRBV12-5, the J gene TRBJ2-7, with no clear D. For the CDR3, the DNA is TGTGCTAGTGGTTTGTCGGCGTACGAGCAGTACTTC. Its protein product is CASGLSAYEQYF. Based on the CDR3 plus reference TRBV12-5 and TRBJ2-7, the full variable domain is DARVTQTPRHKVTEMGQEVTMRCQPILGHNTVFWYRQTMMQGLELLAYFRNRAPLDDSGMPKDRFSAEMPDATLATLKIQPSEPRDSAVYFCASGLSAYEQYFGPGTRLTVT.